What follows describes a single TCR beta chain. Its antigen is not known. The sample comes from a study of blood T cells in healthy people across ages. V lost 0 bases, J lost 7 bases, and 12 bases lay in between. CDR1 and CDR2 (germline): LNHNV, YYDKDF (reference sequence). The CDR3 loop spans 14 amino acids. Whole-study results and caveats: Researchers judged that diversity estimates from one million T cells fell short of true values.

It was with a sample-barcoded 5' primer and a J-beta primer mix that a second PCR of roughly 7 to 12 cycles was run. Through a template-switch adaptor with 12 random nucleotides, each cDNA molecule received a tag. TCRdb reprocessed the 5' RACE reads via MiXCR and lists one record per CDR3 protein. The table records some 1,500,000 distinct CDR3 sequences, 35% to 45% of them present only once. No fewer than 6.5 million PBMCs went into each sample. This chain connects TRBV15 to TRBJ1-1; D is undetermined. The sequencing input was blood. This clonotype was sampled from a woman younger than 35 in good health. CDR3 in DNA: TGTGCCACCAGCAGAGATCGGACGACTGGTGAAGCTTTCTTT. Protein: CATSRDRTTGEAFF.